The clone carrying this T cell receptor beta chain was seen just once. The recovered donors of Cohort 3 showed two negative PCRs, clearance, or symptom resolution. Authors' analysis steps: Estimated nucleated cell counts came from reference gene primer amplification. Assay used: immunoSEQ multiplex PCR; TCRdb lists only in-frame clones, some missing. V, J and clone size are taken as reported in that table, and D and trimming were inferred from the DNA itself. This table holds a few hundred thousand clones, more than 75% found once. This sample is drawn from a study of blood T cell repertoires in COVID-19. On the study more broadly: In each case, the material was cDNA or gDNA derived from T cells, B-cell-depleted T cells, or PBMCs.

The sample consisted of PBMCs or T cells enriched from blood (not recorded which). This clonotype was obtained from a woman younger than 30 who had recovered from COVID-19.

CDR3: CASSEALLGGAPGYTF. The CDR3 DNA reads TGTGCCAGCAGTGAAGCGCTTCTGGGGGGGGCGCCGGGCTACACCTTC. V gene TRBV6-1 combines with J gene TRBJ1-2, with D maybe TRBD1 (6 bases). Trimming shortened V by 0 bases and J by 8 bases, and 19 bases separated the two germline ends. Per germline, CDR1 MNHNS and CDR2 SASEGT. This CDR3 is built from 16 residues.